These 29 T cell receptor beta chains share one sample of origin, sequenced in a study. TCRdb used MiXCR to reprocess the 5' RACE reads, holding one entry per CDR3 protein. The sample consists of about 50,000 distinct CDR3 sequences, 25% to 30% of them appearing once. Sample: naive CD4+ T cells sorted from blood. Subset denoted: naive CD4+ T cells, CD4+CD45RA+CD25-. Receptor source: a female donor with breast cancer.

The rearrangement joins TRBV5-1 to TRBJ2-1, with D possibly TRBD2 on 6 matching bases. Germline CDR1 reads SGHRS; CDR2 reads YFSETQ. Trimming cost V 3 bases and J 5 bases, with 12 bases left between them. The length of the CDR3 is 14 residues. The CDR3 DNA reads TGCGCCAGCAGCTCCGCGGGATCCGACAATGAGCAGTTCTTC. Its protein is CASSSAGSDNEQFF.

The genes are TRBV10-3 and TRBJ2-3, with D perhaps TRBD2 (7 bases). The V gene lost 3 bases and the J gene lost 1 base, with 17 bases spanning the gap. The CDR3 has 17 residues. Per germline, CDR1 ENHRY and CDR2 SYGVKD. The CDR3 DNA sequence: TGTGCCATCAGTGACGGAATCGGGGGGCTTGGCACAGATACGCAGTATTTT. Its protein product is CAISDGIGGLGTDTQYF.

The chain has TRBV7-9 and TRBJ1-2, with no clear D. Per the germline V gene, CDR1 is SEHNR and CDR2 is FQNEAQ (reference sequence). V was trimmed by 0 bases and J by 6 bases, leaving 8 bases between them. The CDR3 extends over 13 amino acids. The CDR3 here is CASSLAREDGYTF. The CDR3 region has the DNA TGTGCCAGCAGCTTAGCGCGAGAAGATGGCTACACCTTC.

The chain uses TRBV6-1 and TRBJ2-7; D assignment may be TRBD1 or TRBD2 (5 bases each). CDR3 length: 14 amino acids. V lost 7 bases and J lost 2, with 15 bases in between. Germline-derived CDR1 and CDR2 are MNHNS and SASEGT. The CDR3 protein is CASTNRDVTYEQYF. Here the CDR3 DNA reads TGTGCCAGCACCAACCGGGACGTCACCTACGAGCAGTACTTC.

This clonotype was detected ten times or more. The chain uses TRBV12-3 or TRBV12-4 and TRBJ1-1, with 8 bases identical to TRBD1. The CDR3 loop spans 12 amino acids. Germline trimming cut 5 bases from V and 7 bases from J; bases unmatched to any gene: 3. The CDR3 loop reads CASSRDRGEAFF. The CDR3 coding sequence is TGTGCCAGCAGTCGTGACAGGGGTGAAGCTTTCTTT.

A word on this clonotype: One junction end disagrees with the germline gene, perhaps due to a read error. The rearrangement links TRBV7-2 to TRBJ2-5, with TRBD2 matching over 9 bases. The germline CDR1 and CDR2 sequences are SGHTA and FQGNSA. The CDR3 extends over 14 amino acids. The CDR3 sequence is CASSLSGRRETQYF. The DNA for the CDR3 is TGCGCCAGCAGCTTAAGCGGGAGGCGGGAGACCCAGTACTTC.

This clonotype was picked up a small number of times. The CDR3 region has the DNA TGCAGCGCCGACAATAACTATGGCTACACCTTC. It yields the protein CSADNNYGYTF. The chain links TRBV29-1 to TRBJ1-2; D is uncertain. The CDR3 sequence is 11 residues long. The germline CDR1 and CDR2 sequences are SQVTM and ANQGSEA. The V end lost 7 bases, the J end lost 1 base, and 7 bases lay between the germline ends.

The rearrangement joins TRBV4-1 to TRBJ1-2, with D uncertain. Germline CDR1 is MGHRA and CDR2 is YSYEKL. V lost 4 bases and J lost 8, with 29 bases in between. The CDR3 consists of 18 residues. CDR3 residues: CASSPLVRETRARRGYTF. The CDR3 coding sequence is TGCGCCAGCAGCCCCCTAGTCCGGGAAACTCGTGCGCGTCGGGGCTACACCTTC.

The rearrangement joins TRBV4-3 to TRBJ2-7; 9 bases match TRBD1. CDR1 LGHNA and CDR2 YSLEER come from the germline V gene. The CDR3 extends over 15 amino acids. The junction had 6 bases not matched to a gene; V was cut back by 0 bases and J by 6 bases. In DNA form, the CDR3 reads TGCGCCAGCAGCCAAGAGGGGACAGGGAAGTTCGAGCAGTACTTC. Translated, it gives CASSQEGTGKFEQYF.

The chain couples TRBV5-4 to TRBJ1-2; tentative D call: TRBD1 (5 bases). Germline CDR1 SGHNT, CDR2 YYREEE (reference sequence). The CDR3 is 13 amino acids. The V end lost 4 bases, the J end lost 5 bases, and 12 bases lay between the germline ends. The CDR3 DNA follows: TGTGCCAGCAGCCCCAGGGATAAGTATGGCTACACCTTC. Protein: CASSPRDKYGYTF.

Here the CDR3 DNA reads TGTGCCAGCAGCCCCCGTCTAGCGGATAACACCGGGGAGCTGTTTTTT. Protein sequence: CASSPRLADNTGELFF. The chain joins TRBV9 to TRBJ2-2, with 7 bases that match TRBD2. The V gene end was trimmed by 4 bases and the J gene end by 2 bases; junction bases not matched to a gene: 8. Germline assignment: CDR1 SGDLS and CDR2 YYNGEE. There are 16 residues in the CDR3.

V is TRBV29-1 and J is TRBJ2-5, with D possibly TRBD2 on 5 matching bases. The CDR3 covers 12 residues. With 5 bases removed from V and 5 bases from J, the gap between germline ends came to 12 bases. The germline gives CDR1 SQVTM, CDR2 ANQGSEA. The CDR3 protein is CSVTSTVETQYF. The CDR3, as DNA: TGCAGCGTTACTAGTACGGTGGAGACCCAGTACTTC.

This clonotype was counted only a few times. The genes are TRBV5-1 and TRBJ1-6; 9 bases align to TRBD1. In germline, CDR1 is SGHRS, CDR2 YFSETQ. The CDR3 contains 14 residues. V dropped 7 bases and J dropped 10; count of bases not matched to a gene: 9. Written as DNA, the CDR3 is TGCGCCAGCGCTGACAGGGGGAGCGGATCACCCCTCCACTTT. Translated: CASADRGSGSPLHF.

This clonotype has only a few counts. The CDR3 here is CASRDTGTDEKLFF. The CDR3 region has the DNA TGTGCCAGCAGGGACACGGGGACTGATGAAAAACTGTTTTTT. This chain links TRBV7-9 with TRBJ1-4, with D tentatively TRBD1 (5 bases). Germline CDR1 is SEHNR and CDR2 is FQNEAQ (reference sequence). The V and J ends lost 6 bases and 6 bases respectively, with 14 bases between them. CDR3 length equals 14 residues. The full variable domain, its missing parts supplied by reference TRBV7-9 and TRBJ1-4, is DTGVSQNPRHKITKRGQNVTFRCDPISEHNRLYWYRQTLGQGPEFLTYFQNEAQLEKSRLLSDRFSAERPKGSFSTLEIQRTEQGDSAMYLCASRDTGTDEKLFFGSGTQLSVL.

This clonotype was seen at least ten times. The chain has TRBV7-2 and TRBJ2-2; unclear D gene. This CDR3 has 15 amino acids. The germline V and J ends were trimmed by 6 bases and 4 bases, with 15 bases remaining between them. Germline CDR1 SGHTA, CDR2 FQGNSA. The DNA for the CDR3 is TGTGCCAGCAGTCCTGGGCGGATTGGCACCGGGGAGCTGTTTTTT. Translation: CASSPGRIGTGELFF.

This clonotype was recorded only once. The missing conserved phenylalanine or tryptophan at the end of this CDR3 makes a read error likely. The chain recombines TRBV7-9 with TRBJ2-6; 8 positions match TRBD1. The junction had 10 bases not matched to a gene; V was cut back by 6 bases and J by 0 bases. In germline, CDR1 is SEHNR, CDR2 FQNEAQ (reference sequence). The CDR3 is 18 residues long. The CDR3 region is CASRPEGQVGSGANVLTC. The CDR3 DNA reads as TGTGCCAGCAGACCTGAGGGACAGGTTGGCTCTGGGGCCAACGTCCTGACTTGC.

This sequence joins TRBV24-1 and TRBJ2-3, with 8 bases that match TRBD1. Germline V lookup: CDR1 KGHDR, CDR2 SFDVKD. V dropped 2 bases and J dropped 0; count of bases not matched to a gene: 12. This CDR3 has 19 residues. The CDR3, as DNA: TGTGCCACCAGTGATTCTTTTCCCCGGGACAGGCGTAGCACAGATACGCAGTATTTT. This encodes CATSDSFPRDRRSTDTQYF.

This clonotype was picked up a small number of times. This sequence joins TRBV29-1 and TRBJ1-1, with D tentatively TRBD1 (5 bases). CDR1 SQVTM and CDR2 ANQGSEA come from the germline V gene. The CDR3 is 13 amino acids. The V and J ends lost 4 bases and 1 base respectively, with 10 bases between them. CDR3 residues: CSVVAGRNTEAFF. The CDR3 DNA follows: TGCAGCGTTGTTGCAGGGAGGAACACTGAAGCTTTCTTT. Supplemented by reference TRBV29-1 and TRBJ1-1, the full variable domain reads SAVISQKPSRDICQRGTSLTIQCQVDSQVTMMFWYRQQPGQSLTLIATANQGSEATYESGFVIDKFPISRPNLTFSTLTVSNMSPEDSSIYLCSVVAGRNTEAFFGQGTRLTVV.

This clonotype was seen a handful of times. This chain uses TRBV12-3 or TRBV12-4 with TRBJ2-5; TRBD1 matches 10 bases. The CDR3 is 14 residues long. V gave up 8 bases and J gave up 4 bases; unmatched junction bases: 7. CDR3 DNA: TGTGCCAGCGGTCGGGACAGGGGTCGAGAGACCCAGTACTTC. This codes for CASGRDRGRETQYF.

The chain is built from TRBV6-2 or TRBV6-3 and TRBJ2-1, with a weak D call TRBD2 (5 bases). The CDR3 is made up of 14 amino acids. Germline-derived CDR1 and CDR2 are MNHEY and SVGEGT. V dropped 10 bases and J dropped 5 bases, with 18 bases sitting between them. The DNA of the CDR3 is TGTGCCACCGAAGACGGTGGAGGAAACAATGAGCAGTTCTTC. Translation: CATEDGGGNNEQFF.

The rearrangement uses TRBV6-5 and TRBJ2-1, with 12 bases identical to TRBD2. The CDR3 consists of 15 residues. Losses at the gene ends were 7 bases for V and 9 bases for J; bases not matched to a gene: 10. Germline CDR1 is MNHEY and CDR2 is SVGAGI. The CDR3 protein is CASTQTSGRIFEQFF. The CDR3 region has the DNA TGTGCCAGCACCCAAACTAGCGGGAGGATATTTGAGCAGTTCTTC.

This clonotype has only a few counts. The chain uses TRBV7-2 and TRBJ2-7, with 11 bases lining up with TRBD2. V lost 4 bases to trimming and J lost 4 bases; unmatched junction nucleotides: 3. The CDR3 covers 14 residues. CDR1 SGHTA and CDR2 FQGNSA come from the germline V gene. The CDR3 spells CASSSTSGKYEQYF. The CDR3 bases are TGTGCCAGCAGCTCGACTAGCGGGAAATACGAGCAGTACTTC.

Turning to this clonotype: The junction does not match germline at one end; this may be a read error. The chain combines TRBV5-1 with TRBJ1-6, with a possible D match to TRBD1 (5 bases). From germline, CDR1 is SGHRS and CDR2 YFSETQ. This CDR3 spans 14 amino acids. DNA for the CDR3: TGTGCCAGCAGTTCGGGACTGCTAAATTCACCCCTCCACTTT. Protein product: CASSSGLLNSPLHF.

The CDR3 is CASRRASTGIYGYTF. The CDR3 coding sequence is TGCGCCAGCAGAAGAGCATCTACGGGGATCTATGGCTACACCTTC. V gene TRBV5-1 combines with J gene TRBJ1-2, with D hard to call. Germline CDR1 SGHRS, CDR2 YFSETQ. This CDR3 contains 15 residues. V was shortened by 5 bases and J by 4 bases, with 18 bases between the two germline ends.

This clonotype showed up just a few times. V gene TRBV5-8 combines with J gene TRBJ2-5; either TRBD1 or TRBD2 may fit D (6 bases each). The CDR3 spans 16 residues. Trimming left V 0 bases short and J 1 base short, with 13 bases between. Germline V lookup: CDR1 SGHTS, CDR2 YDEGEE. In DNA, the CDR3 is TGTGCCAGCAGCTTGGGGGGGGACATCGGCCAAGAGACCCAGTACTTC. Its translation: CASSLGGDIGQETQYF. The full variable domain, in which reference TRBV5-8 and TRBJ2-5 provide the parts outside the CDR3, is EAGVTQSPTHLIKTRGQQATLRCSPISGHTSVYWYQQALGLGLQFLLWYDEGEERNRGNFPPRFSGRQFPNYSSELNVNALELEDSALYLCASSLGGDIGQETQYFGPGTRLLVL.

This clonotype was seen more than once but under ten times. The rearrangement joins TRBV6-7 to TRBJ1-4, with a weak D call TRBD1 (5 bases). TRBV6-7 is an ORF, and what it does is uncertain. This CDR3 has 16 amino acids. V was trimmed by 4 bases and J by 8 bases, leaving 20 bases between them. CDR3 coding DNA: TGTGCCAGCAGTTGCTCCGGGACCCGGAAGGACGAAAAACTGTTTTTT. This translates into CASSCSGTRKDEKLFF.

The chain links TRBV28 to TRBJ2-3, with 12 bases matching TRBD1. V trimming: 7 bases; J trimming: 7 bases; junction bases outside the gene matches: 9. The CDR3 covers 15 residues. Germline CDR1 MDHEN, CDR2 SYDVKM. The CDR3 spells CASTPGTGGIYTQYF. In nucleotides, the CDR3 is TGTGCCAGCACCCCCGGGACAGGGGGCATTTATACGCAGTATTTT.

This clonotype was seen more than once but under ten times. The rearrangement links TRBV5-5 to TRBJ1-1, with TRBD1 as a possible D gene (5 bases). V gave up 3 bases and J gave up 2 bases, with 14 bases separating them. The germline gives CDR1 SGHKS, CDR2 YYEKEE (reference sequence). The CDR3 consists of 15 residues. This chain's CDR3 is CASSSLLGGNTEAFF. In DNA form, the CDR3 reads TGTGCCAGCAGCTCGTTACTGGGGGGTAACACTGAAGCTTTCTTT.

This clonotype was observed many times. This chain uses TRBV12-3 or TRBV12-4 with TRBJ1-1, with 7 bases lining up with TRBD1. The CDR3 extends over 13 amino acids. Trimming removed 7 bases from V and 8 bases from J; junction bases left unmatched: 10. CDR3 region: CASTIRGLNEAFF. CDR3 bases: TGTGCCAGCACCATTAGGGGGCTGAACGAAGCTTTCTTT.